The next 28 T cell receptor beta chains were all read from a single sample in a study. TCRdb re-called the 5' RACE reads with MiXCR, one entry per CDR3 protein. The sample holds roughly 6,000 distinct CDR3 sequences, roughly two thirds seen once. Sample: memory CD4+ T cells sorted from a lymph node. Noted subset: memory CD4+ T cells, CD4+CD45RO+CD25-. The receptors derive from a female donor with breast cancer.

This sequence joins TRBV27 and TRBJ2-7; 9 nucleotides agree with TRBD1. The germline V gene encodes CDR1 MNHEY and CDR2 SMNVEV (reference sequence). The CDR3 runs to 15 residues. V dropped 1 base and J dropped 3; count of bases not matched to a gene: 4. This CDR3 is CASSLWAGQGYEQYF. As DNA, the CDR3 is TGTGCCAGCAGTTTATGGGCGGGACAGGGCTACGAGCAGTACTTC.

The rearrangement links TRBV20-1 to TRBJ1-5; 9 bases match TRBD1. This CDR3 region has 13 residues. CDR1 and CDR2 (germline): DFQATT, SNEGSKA (reference sequence). V was clipped by 5 bases and J by 4 bases; unmatched bases: 3. The CDR3 reads CSAAGQGNQPQHF. For the CDR3, the DNA is TGCAGTGCTGCGGGACAGGGTAATCAGCCCCAGCATTTT.

The V and J genes are TRBV10-3 and TRBJ2-3; TRBD1 matches at 8 bases. The CDR3 is made up of 14 amino acids. Germline V gene sequence: CDR1 ENHRY, CDR2 SYGVKD. The trim removed 7 bases at V and 4 bases at J, leaving 7 bases unmatched. The CDR3 DNA follows: TGTGCCATCACTCGACAGGGGCCGGCAGATACGCAGTATTTT. Its protein product is CAITRQGPADTQYF.

The chain joins TRBV6-2 or TRBV6-3 to TRBJ1-1, with D maybe TRBD1 (5 bases). The V gene lost 8 bases and the J gene lost 0 bases, with 22 bases spanning the gap. The germline V gene has CDR1 MNHEY and CDR2 SVGEGT. The CDR3 contains 17 residues. CDR3 sequence: CASSFTATDALNTEAFF. The CDR3, as DNA: TGTGCCAGCTCGTTTACGGCGACAGATGCCTTGAACACTGAAGCTTTCTTT.

This clonotype turned up a few times. V is TRBV10-3 and J is TRBJ2-7; 10 bases are shared with TRBD1. The ends lost 10 bases at V and 2 bases at J; junction bases unmatched: 8. From germline, CDR1 is ENHRY and CDR2 SYGVKD. The CDR3 consists of 14 residues. CDR3 sequence: CATLAGTGAYEQYF. In DNA form, the CDR3 reads TGTGCCACATTAGCCGGGACAGGGGCCTACGAGCAGTACTTC.

The chain couples TRBV29-1 to TRBJ1-1, with D possibly being TRBD1 (5 bases). Between the trimmed V and J ends, which lost 5 bases and 2 bases, there was a span of 12 bases. The CDR3 consists of 13 residues. CDR1 and CDR2 from the germline V gene are SQVTM and ANQGSEA. The CDR3 DNA is TGCAGCGTTCAGGGAGTTCTAAACACTGAAGCTTTCTTT. Encoded protein: CSVQGVLNTEAFF.

The chain carries TRBV3-1 and TRBJ2-1, with 7 bases matching TRBD2. The CDR3 is made up of 12 amino acids. The germline gives CDR1 LGHDT, CDR2 YNNKEL (reference sequence). V lost 6 bases to trimming and J lost 14 bases; unmatched junction nucleotides: 10. The DNA for the CDR3 is TGTGCCAGCAGGGACCCCGCGGGAGTGGAGTTCTTC. Its protein product is CASRDPAGVEFF.

The chain employs TRBV12-3 or TRBV12-4 and TRBJ2-3, with TRBD2 matching over 8 bases. Trimming took 2 bases from V and 4 from J; bases not matched to a gene: 8. The CDR3 loop spans 16 amino acids. This CDR3 reads CASSLSKAGVSDTQYF. The CDR3 region has the DNA TGTGCCAGCAGTTTATCCAAAGCGGGGGTATCAGATACGCAGTATTTT.

V and J are TRBV12-3 or TRBV12-4 and TRBJ2-5; the D gene is possibly TRBD1 (5 bases). Trimming took off 6 bases at V and 7 bases at J, with 12 bases between the two ends. CDR3 size: 12 residues. The chain's CDR3 is CASRPGIGTQYF. CDR3 bases: TGTGCCAGCAGGCCAGGGATAGGGACCCAGTACTTC.

The CDR3 nucleotides read TGCAGTGCTGAGAGGACTATCGAGTACTTC. It codes for CSAERTIEYF. The chain combines TRBV20-1 with TRBJ2-7; possible D gene TRBD2, 6 bases. The germline CDR1 and CDR2 sequences are DFQATT and SNEGSKA (reference sequence). This CDR3 comprises 10 residues. V lost 5 bases to trimming and J lost 11 bases, with 13 bases between them.

This chain links TRBV12-3 or TRBV12-4 with TRBJ2-2, with 9 bases matching TRBD1. The CDR3 runs 12 residues. CDR3 amino acids: CAGQGNTGELFF. The CDR3 nucleotides read TGTGCGGGACAGGGGAACACCGGGGAGCTGTTTTTT.

This chain links TRBV29-1 with TRBJ2-7; possibly TRBD1 for D (6 bases). The germline V and J ends were trimmed by 5 bases and 1 base, with 9 bases remaining between them. CDR1 is SQVTM, CDR2 ANQGSEA, per germline. This CDR3 contains 12 residues. CDR3 sequence reads: CSVTDSSYEQYF. DNA for the CDR3: TGCAGCGTTACGGACAGTTCCTACGAGCAGTACTTC.

This clonotype was found a few times. The chain has TRBV20-1 and TRBJ1-6; TRBD1 agrees at 12 bases. The V and J ends lost 4 bases and 8 bases, in that order; junction bases with no gene match: 12. Germline CDR1 and CDR2: DFQATT and SNEGSKA (reference sequence). CDR3 length: 17 amino acids. The CDR3 coding sequence is TGCAGTGCTACCGGGACAGGGGGCTTCAAGGTAGATTCACCCCTCCACTTT. Translating it yields CSATGTGGFKVDSPLHF.

The chain joins TRBV12-3 or TRBV12-4 to TRBJ1-6; D unresolved. V lost 1 base and J lost 8, with 9 bases in between. CDR3 length: 14 residues. CDR3: CASSLDGVDSPLHF. DNA of the CDR3: TGTGCCAGCAGTTTAGATGGGGTGGATTCACCCCTCCACTTT.

The chain has TRBV5-1 and TRBJ2-3; 7 nucleotides align to TRBD2. Germline-derived CDR1 and CDR2 are SGHRS and YFSETQ. V gave up 4 bases and J gave up 4 bases; unmatched junction bases: 3. The CDR3 extends over 13 amino acids. The CDR3 nucleotides are TGCGCCAGCAGCCCCCGGGGGGCAGATACGCAGTATTTT. It specifies CASSPRGADTQYF.

The table lists this clonotype with a few counts. The V and J genes are TRBV7-3 and TRBJ2-7, with 7 bases aligning to TRBD2. V dropped 3 bases and J dropped 5; count of bases not matched to a gene: 10. The germline CDR1 and CDR2 sequences are SGHTA and FQGTGA. This CDR3 is 15 amino acids long. The CDR3 bases are TGTGCCAGCAGCTTGGGATCGGGGGGTGTCCACGAGCAGTACTTC. Protein sequence: CASSLGSGGVHEQYF.

The rearrangement joins TRBV20-1 to TRBJ1-6; no clear D. Germline CDR1 reads DFQATT; CDR2 reads SNEGSKA (reference sequence). The length of the CDR3 is 15 residues. V gave up 0 bases and J gave up 8 bases, with 14 bases separating them. Written as DNA, the CDR3 is TGCAGTGCTAGAGATTCGGGAAAGGGAGATTCACCCCTCCACTTT. Protein product: CSARDSGKGDSPLHF.

This clonotype came up a few times. This chain connects TRBV5-1 to TRBJ2-1; 10 nucleotides line up with TRBD2. This CDR3 contains 15 residues. CDR1 and CDR2 from the germline V gene are SGHRS and YFSETQ. The junction had 6 bases not matched to a gene; V was cut back by 4 bases and J by 5 bases. CDR3 sequence reads: CASSESGRADNEQFF. The CDR3 bases are TGCGCCAGCAGCGAGAGCGGGAGGGCCGACAATGAGCAGTTCTTC.

The chain combines TRBV12-3 or TRBV12-4 with TRBJ2-7; 8 bases fit TRBD2. The CDR3 is 13 amino acids. V lost 10 bases to trimming and J lost 5 bases; unmatched junction nucleotides: 10. The CDR3 spells CATREGPRDEQYF. CDR3 DNA: TGTGCCACCCGGGAGGGTCCTCGGGACGAGCAGTACTTC.

CDR3 bases: TGTGCCACAAACAGGGATGAAGGCAATCAGCCCCAGCATTTT. Translating it yields CATNRDEGNQPQHF. The chain combines TRBV6-6 with TRBJ1-5; D is perhaps TRBD1 (6 bases). Per the germline V gene, CDR1 is MNHNY and CDR2 is SVGAGI (reference sequence). The CDR3 loop spans 14 amino acids. Trimming removed 10 bases from V and 2 bases from J, with 15 bases in between.

The V call is TRBV7-2, the J call TRBJ2-1; 7 bases fit TRBD2. V trimming: 4 bases; J trimming: 4 bases; junction bases outside the gene matches: 10. This CDR3 region has 16 residues. Germline values: CDR1 SGHTA, CDR2 FQGNSA. The CDR3 reads CASSSRLAILYNEQFF. CDR3 bases: TGTGCCAGCAGCTCCCGACTAGCAATTCTATACAATGAGCAGTTCTTC.

The chain recombines TRBV29-1 with TRBJ1-5, with a possible D match to TRBD1 (5 bases). The V end lost 8 bases, the J end lost 3 bases, and 14 bases lay between the germline ends. The CDR3 extends over 13 amino acids. The germline V gene has CDR1 SQVTM and CDR2 ANQGSEA. CDR3 region: CSTGEGYNQPQHF. The CDR3 DNA sequence: TGCAGCACTGGTGAGGGGTACAATCAGCCCCAGCATTTT.

Here the CDR3 reads CASSPTWAGELFF. In DNA form, the CDR3 reads TGTGCCAGCAGCCCCACATGGGCCGGGGAGCTGTTTTTT. This chain joins TRBV7-3 and TRBJ2-2; D call uncertain. The CDR3 runs to 13 residues. Per the germline V gene, CDR1 is SGHTA and CDR2 is FQGTGA. Trimming removed 5 bases from V and 6 bases from J, with 10 bases in between.

The chain combines TRBV4-1 with TRBJ2-5; tentatively, D is TRBD1 (5 bases). The germline V gene encodes CDR1 MGHRA and CDR2 YSYEKL. Trimming cost V 0 bases and J 12 bases, with 11 bases left between them. The CDR3 loop spans 12 amino acids. CDR3 sequence reads: CASSQDTGRKYF. CDR3 nucleotide sequence: TGCGCCAGCAGCCAAGATACAGGACGGAAGTACTTC.

The V gene is TRBV20-1, the J gene TRBJ2-1, with TRBD1 matching 7 bases. Germline V gene lookup returns CDR1 DFQATT and CDR2 SNEGSKA (reference sequence). CDR3 size: 15 residues. The junction had 9 bases not matched to a gene; V was cut back by 3 bases and J by 4 bases. CDR3 sequence: CSARKHGTEYNEQFF. For the CDR3, the DNA is TGCAGTGCTAGGAAGCACGGGACAGAGTACAATGAGCAGTTCTTC.

V is TRBV20-1 and J is TRBJ2-1, with a weak D call TRBD1 (6 bases). The ends were cut back, 3 bases at V and 5 bases at J, with 20 bases in the middle. The CDR3 extends over 16 amino acids. Germline loops: CDR1 DFQATT, CDR2 SNEGSKA (reference sequence). Here the CDR3 reads CSASDLVGQQDNEQFF. The DNA of the CDR3 is TGCAGTGCTAGTGATTTAGTCGGACAGCAGGACAATGAGCAGTTCTTC.

The chain has TRBV3-1 and TRBJ2-4; D ambiguous. V gave up 0 bases and J gave up 6 bases, with 18 bases separating them. The CDR3 length is 17 residues. Germline values: CDR1 LGHDT, CDR2 YNNKEL (reference sequence). This CDR3 is CASSQDPPPSPRNIQYF. The CDR3 region has the DNA TGTGCCAGCAGCCAAGATCCTCCTCCGTCCCCAAGAAACATTCAGTACTTC.

Only one count was recorded for this clonotype. The J gene is TRBJ2-1, the V gene TRBV5-1, with 7 nucleotides matching TRBD1. The CDR3 sequence is 16 residues long. Germline lookup yields CDR1 SGHRS and CDR2 YFSETQ. V shed 0 bases and J 4 bases; nucleotides not matched to a gene: 7. The CDR3 reads CASSLVRDSDYNEQFF. In DNA form, the CDR3 reads TGCGCCAGCAGCTTGGTCCGGGACAGCGATTACAATGAGCAGTTCTTC.